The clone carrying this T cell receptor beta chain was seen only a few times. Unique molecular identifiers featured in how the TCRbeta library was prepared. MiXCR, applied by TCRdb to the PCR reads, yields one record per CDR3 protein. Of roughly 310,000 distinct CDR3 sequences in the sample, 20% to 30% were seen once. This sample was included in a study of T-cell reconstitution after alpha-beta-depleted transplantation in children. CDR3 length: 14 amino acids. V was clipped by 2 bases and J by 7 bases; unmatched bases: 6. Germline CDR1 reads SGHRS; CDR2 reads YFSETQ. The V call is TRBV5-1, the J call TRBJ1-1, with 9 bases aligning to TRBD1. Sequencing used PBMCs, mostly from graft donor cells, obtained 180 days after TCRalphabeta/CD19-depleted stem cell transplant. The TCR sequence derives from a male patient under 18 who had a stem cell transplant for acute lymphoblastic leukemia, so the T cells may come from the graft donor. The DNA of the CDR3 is TGCGCCAGCAGCTTTTACAGGGGGCGGGTTGAAGCTTTCTTT. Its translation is CASSFYRGRVEAFF.